These 9 T cell receptor beta chains came from one sample sequenced in a study of T-cell reconstitution after alpha-beta-depleted transplantation in children (dated by TCRdb to the mid-2010s). Receptor amplification or capture employed PCR. Instrument on record: Illumina HiSeq 2500. Molecular barcoding was employed in the preparation of TCR libraries, with unique molecular identifiers being used to normalize TCRbeta repertoire quantification. Through fastp at Q25 and MiXCR, TCRdb rebuilt clones from the public reads, retaining in-frame beta chains. Every entry covers one CDR3 protein and lists the most common genes and DNA from its rows. The sample table shows some 9,700 distinct CDR3 sequences, and about 15% are seen once. The top ten hold less than 70% of the sample. The intended sense of this specimen's time point label: day 60 (about 2 months) after transplantation. Reading the label with the study, this specimen's treatment or condition is: allogeneic hematopoietic cell transplantation with graft depleted of TCRalphabeta T cells and CD19 B cells.

The specimen was PBMCs, mostly from graft donor cells, collected 60 days after TCRalphabeta/CD19-depleted stem cell transplant. All receptors derive from a male patient between 5 and 17 years old who had a stem cell transplant for acute lymphoblastic leukemia, so the T cells may come from the graft donor.

In this sample, this clonotype is medium-sized. This sequence joins TRBV7-3 and TRBJ2-3; tentatively, D is TRBD1 (5 bases). The germline V and J ends were trimmed by 3 bases and 2 bases, with 12 bases remaining between them. The CDR3 contains 15 residues. Germline V gives CDR1 SGHTA, CDR2 FQGTGA. DNA of the CDR3: TGTGCCAGCAGCTTTAGGGCCAGGGACACAGATACGCAGTATTTT. Encoded protein: CASSFRARDTDTQYF.

This clonotype was seen ten or more times. The chain couples TRBV29-1 to TRBJ1-5; 7 bases align to TRBD1. CDR3 length: 13 amino acids. Trimming cost V 4 bases and J 4 bases; bases outside gene matches: 4. Germline V gives CDR1 SQVTM, CDR2 ANQGSEA. This chain's CDR3 is CSVGQGGNQPQHF. The CDR3 DNA is TGCAGCGTTGGACAGGGAGGGAATCAGCCCCAGCATTTT.

As to this clonotype: Since a much larger clone is just one base distant, this may be a read error. The chain employs TRBV4-2 and TRBJ1-1, with D perhaps matching TRBD1 (5 bases). From germline, CDR1 is LGHNA and CDR2 YNFKEQ. V lost 2 bases, J lost 0 bases, and 19 bases lay in between. This CDR3 spans 18 amino acids. The CDR3 DNA reads TGTGCCAGCAGCCAAAATATCCAAGGGGACCTAATGAACACTGAAGCTTTCTTT. Protein sequence: CASSQNIQGDLMNTEAFF.

This clonotype was counted ten times or more. The chain recombines TRBV12-3 or TRBV12-4 with TRBJ2-1; D is undetermined. CDR3 length: 15 amino acids. Trimming removed 3 bases from V and 2 bases from J, with 11 bases in between. The CDR3 nucleotides read TGTGCCAGCAGTTTTAGGCAGGAACCCTACAATGAGCAGTTCTTC. Translating it yields CASSFRQEPYNEQFF.

This clonotype has at least ten counts. The chain has TRBV10-2 and TRBJ1-1; D is ambiguous. V gave up 7 bases and J gave up 1 base, with 10 bases separating them. CDR1 and CDR2 (germline): WSHSY, SAAADI. The CDR3 is 13 amino acids. DNA of the CDR3: TGCGCCAGCACGGGGAATTGGAACACTGAAGCTTTCTTT. Protein: CASTGNWNTEAFF.

This clonotype was seen many times. This sequence joins TRBV18 and TRBJ2-2, with D perhaps TRBD2 (6 bases). Germline CDR1 and CDR2: KGHSH and LQKENI. This CDR3 has 18 amino acids. V lost 6 bases, J lost 2 bases, and 22 bases lay in between. The CDR3 here is CASSRQGGLLPNTGELFF. The CDR3 region has the DNA TGTGCCAGCTCTCGCCAGGGAGGACTTCTCCCTAACACCGGGGAGCTGTTTTTT.

This clonotype was picked up many times. The J gene is TRBJ2-3, the V gene TRBV2; TRBD2 might be the D (5 bases). The CDR3 extends over 14 amino acids. Looked up from germline, CDR1 is SNHLY and CDR2 is FYNNEI. Trimming took 4 bases from V and 5 from J, leaving 13 bases between them. CDR3 sequence (DNA): TGTGCCAGCAGTGTCAGCGGCGTGGTAGATACGCAGTATTTT. Its translation: CASSVSGVVDTQYF.

This clonotype was detected ten times or more. The chain is built from TRBV29-1 and TRBJ1-1; TRBD1 matches at 7 bases. J was trimmed by 0 bases and V by 6 bases; bases with no gene match: 4. This CDR3 comprises 13 residues. Germline V gene lookup returns CDR1 SQVTM and CDR2 ANQGSEA. In nucleotides, the CDR3 is TGCAGCGTGAGACAGGGCATGAACACTGAAGCTTTCTTT. This sequence encodes CSVRQGMNTEAFF.

This clonotype occurred many times. This chain connects TRBV27 to TRBJ1-6, with D perhaps TRBD1 (6 bases). Trimming took 2 bases from V and 4 from J, leaving 6 bases between them. Looked up from germline, CDR1 is MNHEY and CDR2 is SMNVEV (reference sequence). The CDR3 runs to 14 residues. The CDR3 DNA follows: TGTGCCAGCAGTTTACAGGGGTATAATTCACCCCTCCACTTT. It specifies CASSLQGYNSPLHF.